This T cell receptor beta chain was profiled in a study of blood T cell repertoires in COVID-19. Study-wide context: Collection of acute and convalescent COVID-19 samples took place in the United States, Italy and Spain. The cDNA or gDNA used as material had been derived from T cells, B-cell-depleted T cells, or PBMCs.

The germline gives CDR1 SGHRS, CDR2 YFSETQ. V was shortened by 4 bases and J by 6 bases, with 12 bases between the two germline ends. CDR3 length equals 13 residues. Clones were read by immunoSEQ multiplex PCR, and TCRdb kept only the in-frame ones, dropping some. The data hold under 200,000 clones, with roughly 87% observed a single time. The receptor's source is a woman aged 45-65 years who had recovered from COVID-19. What was sequenced was PBMCs or T cells enriched from blood (not recorded which). This chain connects TRBV5-1 to TRBJ2-3, with D perhaps matching TRBD1 (6 bases). The DNA of the CDR3 is TGCGCCAGCAGCGCCTACAGGGTGGATACGCAGTATTTT. It translates to CASSAYRVDTQYF. The full variable domain, its missing parts supplied by reference TRBV5-1 and TRBJ2-3, is KAGVTQTPRYLIKTRGQQVTLSCSPISGHRSVSWYQQTPGQGLQFLFEYFSETQRNKGNFPGRFSGRQFSNSRSEMNVSTLELGDSALYLCASSAYRVDTQYFGPGTRLTVL.